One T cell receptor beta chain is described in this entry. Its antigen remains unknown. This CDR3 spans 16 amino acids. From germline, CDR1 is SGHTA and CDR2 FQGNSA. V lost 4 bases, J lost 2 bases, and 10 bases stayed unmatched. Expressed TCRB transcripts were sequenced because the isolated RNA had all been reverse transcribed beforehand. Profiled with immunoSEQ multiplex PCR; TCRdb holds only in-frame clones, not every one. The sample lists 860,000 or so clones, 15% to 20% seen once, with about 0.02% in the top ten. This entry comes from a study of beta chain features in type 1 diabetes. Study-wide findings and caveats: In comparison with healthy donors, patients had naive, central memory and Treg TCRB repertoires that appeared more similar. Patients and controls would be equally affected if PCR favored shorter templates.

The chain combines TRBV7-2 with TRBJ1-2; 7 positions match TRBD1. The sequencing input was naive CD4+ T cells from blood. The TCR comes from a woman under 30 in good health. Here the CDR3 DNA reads TGTGCCAGCAGCTCCAACAATCTACAGGGGAACTATGGCTACACCTTC. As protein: CASSSNNLQGNYGYTF.